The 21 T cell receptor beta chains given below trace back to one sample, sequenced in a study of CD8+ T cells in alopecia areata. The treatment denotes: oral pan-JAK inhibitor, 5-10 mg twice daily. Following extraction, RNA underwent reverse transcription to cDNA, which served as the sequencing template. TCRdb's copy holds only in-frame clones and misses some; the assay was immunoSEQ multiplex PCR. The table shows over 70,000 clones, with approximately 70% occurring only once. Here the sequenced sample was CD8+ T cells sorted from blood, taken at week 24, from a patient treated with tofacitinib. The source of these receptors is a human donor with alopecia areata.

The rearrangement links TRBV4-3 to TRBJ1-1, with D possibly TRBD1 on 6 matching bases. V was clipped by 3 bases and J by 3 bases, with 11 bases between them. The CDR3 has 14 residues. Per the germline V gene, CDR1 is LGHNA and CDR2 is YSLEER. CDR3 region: CASSQVTGYTEAFF. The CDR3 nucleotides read TGCGCCAGCAGCCAGGTTACAGGGTACACTGAAGCTTTCTTT.

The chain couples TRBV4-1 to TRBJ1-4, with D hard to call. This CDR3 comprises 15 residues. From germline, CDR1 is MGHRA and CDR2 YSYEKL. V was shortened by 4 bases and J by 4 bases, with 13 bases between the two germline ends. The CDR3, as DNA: TGCGCCAGCAGCCCCAGAGCGGCAGTTAATGAAAAACTGTTTTTT. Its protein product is CASSPRAAVNEKLFF.

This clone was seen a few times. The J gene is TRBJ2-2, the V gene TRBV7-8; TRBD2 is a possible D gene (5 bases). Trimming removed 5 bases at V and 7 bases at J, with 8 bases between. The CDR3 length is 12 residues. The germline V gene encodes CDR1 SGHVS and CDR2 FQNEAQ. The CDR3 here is CASSLLVGELFF. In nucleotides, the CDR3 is TGTGCCAGCAGCCTACTAGTCGGGGAGCTGTTTTTT. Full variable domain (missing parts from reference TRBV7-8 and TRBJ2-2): GAGVSQSPRYKVAKRGQDVALRCDPISGHVSLFWYQQALGQGPEFLTYFQNEAQLDKSGLPSDRFFAERPEGSVSTLKIQRTQQEDSAVYLCASSLLVGELFFGEGSRLTVL.

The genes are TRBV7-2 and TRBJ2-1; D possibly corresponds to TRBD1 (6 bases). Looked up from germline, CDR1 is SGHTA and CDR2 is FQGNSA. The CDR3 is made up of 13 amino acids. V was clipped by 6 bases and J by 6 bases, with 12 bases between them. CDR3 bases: TGTGCCAGCAGAACTGGACAGCCCAATGAGCAGTTCTTC. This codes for CASRTGQPNEQFF.

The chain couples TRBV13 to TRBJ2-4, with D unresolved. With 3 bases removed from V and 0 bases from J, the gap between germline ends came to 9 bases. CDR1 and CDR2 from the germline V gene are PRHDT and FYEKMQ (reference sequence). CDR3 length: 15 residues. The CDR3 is CASSFWISAKNIQYF. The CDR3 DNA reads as TGTGCCAGCAGCTTCTGGATATCAGCCAAAAACATTCAGTACTTC.

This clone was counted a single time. CDR3 DNA: TGTGCCAGCAACCGAGGACAGGGGGCCGTGAACACTGAAGCTTTCTTT. Translation gives CASNRGQGAVNTEAFF. V is TRBV9 and J is TRBJ1-1, with 11 bases that match TRBD1. The germline CDR1 and CDR2 sequences are SGDLS and YYNGEE. The CDR3 is 16 residues long. Losses at the gene ends were 6 bases for V and 0 bases for J; bases not matched to a gene: 7.

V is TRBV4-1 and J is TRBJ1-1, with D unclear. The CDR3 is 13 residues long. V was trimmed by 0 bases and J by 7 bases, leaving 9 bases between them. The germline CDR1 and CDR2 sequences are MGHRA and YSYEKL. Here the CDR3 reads CASSQDREYEAFF. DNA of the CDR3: TGCGCCAGCAGCCAAGACCGGGAGTATGAAGCTTTCTTT.

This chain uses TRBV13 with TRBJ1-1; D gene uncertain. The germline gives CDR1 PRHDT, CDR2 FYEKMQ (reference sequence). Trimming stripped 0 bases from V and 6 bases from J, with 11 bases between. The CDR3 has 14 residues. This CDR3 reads CASSLGQAGAEAFF. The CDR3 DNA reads TGTGCCAGCAGCTTAGGCCAGGCTGGCGCTGAAGCTTTCTTT.

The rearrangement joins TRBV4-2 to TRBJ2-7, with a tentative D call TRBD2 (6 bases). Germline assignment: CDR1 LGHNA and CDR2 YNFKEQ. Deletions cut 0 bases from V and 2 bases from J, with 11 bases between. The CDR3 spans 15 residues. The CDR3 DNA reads TGTGCCAGCAGCCAAGAATCGACGGGAGCCTACGAGCAGTACTTC. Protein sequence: CASSQESTGAYEQYF.

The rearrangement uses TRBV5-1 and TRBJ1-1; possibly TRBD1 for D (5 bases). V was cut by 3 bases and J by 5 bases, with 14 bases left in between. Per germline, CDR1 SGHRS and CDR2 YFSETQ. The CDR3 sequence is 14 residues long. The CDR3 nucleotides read TGCGCCAGCAGCTGGACGGATGGGGGAACTGAAGCTTTCTTT. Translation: CASSWTDGGTEAFF.

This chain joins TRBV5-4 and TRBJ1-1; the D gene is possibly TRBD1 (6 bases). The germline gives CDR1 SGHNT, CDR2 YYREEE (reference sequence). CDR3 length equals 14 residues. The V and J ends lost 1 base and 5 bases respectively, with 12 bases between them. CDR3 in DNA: TGTGCCAGCAGCTTGTGGGGGGCCGGGACTGAAGCTTTCTTT. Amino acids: CASSLWGAGTEAFF.

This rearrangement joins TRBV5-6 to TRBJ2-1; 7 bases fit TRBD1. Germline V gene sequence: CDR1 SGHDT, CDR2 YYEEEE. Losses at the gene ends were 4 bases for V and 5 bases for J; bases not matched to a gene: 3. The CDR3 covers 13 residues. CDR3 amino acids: CASSQGTDNEQFF. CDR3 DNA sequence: TGTGCCAGCAGCCAAGGGACAGACAATGAGCAGTTCTTC. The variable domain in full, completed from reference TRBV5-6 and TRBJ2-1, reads DAGVTQSPTHLIKTRGQQVTLRCSPKSGHDTVSWYQQALGQGPQFIFQYYEEEERQRGNFPDRFSGHQFPNYSSELNVNALLLGDSALYLCASSQGTDNEQFFGPGTRLTVL.

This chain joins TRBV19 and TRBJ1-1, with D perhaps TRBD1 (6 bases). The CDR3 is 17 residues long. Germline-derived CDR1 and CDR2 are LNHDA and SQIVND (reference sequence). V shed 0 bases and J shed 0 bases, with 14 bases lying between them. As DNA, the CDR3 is TGTGCCAGTAGTATAGATCCCGGACAGTTGATGAACACTGAAGCTTTCTTT. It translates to CASSIDPGQLMNTEAFF. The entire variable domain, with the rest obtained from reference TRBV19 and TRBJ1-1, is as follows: DGGITQSPKYLFRKEGQNVTLSCEQNLNHDAMYWYRQDPGQGLRLIYYSQIVNDFQKGDIAEGYSVSREKKESFPLTVTSAQKNPTAFYLCASSIDPGQLMNTEAFFGQGTRLTVV.

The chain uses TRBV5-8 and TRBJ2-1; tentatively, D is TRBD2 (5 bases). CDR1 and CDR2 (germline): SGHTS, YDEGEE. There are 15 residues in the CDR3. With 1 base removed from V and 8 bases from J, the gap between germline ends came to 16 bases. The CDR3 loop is CASSLSGGPQDEQFF. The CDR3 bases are TGTGCCAGCAGCTTGAGTGGCGGGCCCCAGGATGAGCAGTTCTTC.

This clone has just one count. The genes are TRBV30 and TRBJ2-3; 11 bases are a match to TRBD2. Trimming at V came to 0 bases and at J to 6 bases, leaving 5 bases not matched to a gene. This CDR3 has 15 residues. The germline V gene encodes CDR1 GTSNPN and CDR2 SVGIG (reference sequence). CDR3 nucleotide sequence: TGTGCCTGGAGTGTAGCTAGCGGGGGGTTCGATACGCAGTATTTT. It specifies CAWSVASGGFDTQYF.

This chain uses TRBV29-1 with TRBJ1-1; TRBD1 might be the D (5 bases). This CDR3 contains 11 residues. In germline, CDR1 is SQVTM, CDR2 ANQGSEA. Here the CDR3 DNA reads TGCATCTCCAGGGACGGCCTTGAAGCTTTCTTT. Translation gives CISRDGLEAFF. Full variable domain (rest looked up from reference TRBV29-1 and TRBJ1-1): SAVISQKPSRDICQRGTSLTIQCQVDSQVTMMFWYRQQPGQSLTLIATANQGSEATYESGFVIDKFPISRPNLTFSTLTVSNMSPEDSSIYLCISRDGLEAFFGQGTRLTVV.

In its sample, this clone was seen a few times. As DNA, the CDR3 is TGTGCCAGCAGTTACCCCACCGGGGAGCTGTTTTTT. Translation gives CASSYPTGELFF. This chain uses TRBV5-4 with TRBJ2-2, with D unresolved. CDR1 is SGHNT, CDR2 YYREEE, per germline (reference sequence). Trimming stripped 5 bases from V and 4 bases from J, with 6 bases between. This CDR3 has 12 residues.

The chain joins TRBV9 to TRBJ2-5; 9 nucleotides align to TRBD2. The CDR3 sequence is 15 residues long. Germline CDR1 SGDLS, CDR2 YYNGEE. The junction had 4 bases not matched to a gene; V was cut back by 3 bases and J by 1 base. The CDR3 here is CASSEHSGSQETQYF. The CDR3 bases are TGTGCCAGCAGCGAACATAGCGGGAGCCAAGAGACCCAGTACTTC.

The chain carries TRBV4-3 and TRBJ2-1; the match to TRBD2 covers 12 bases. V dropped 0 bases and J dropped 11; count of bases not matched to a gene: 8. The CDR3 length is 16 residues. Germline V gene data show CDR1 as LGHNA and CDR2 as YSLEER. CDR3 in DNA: TGCGCCAGCAGCCAAGATCCGGCTAGCGGGGGGGCCCAGCAGTTCTTC. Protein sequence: CASSQDPASGGAQQFF.

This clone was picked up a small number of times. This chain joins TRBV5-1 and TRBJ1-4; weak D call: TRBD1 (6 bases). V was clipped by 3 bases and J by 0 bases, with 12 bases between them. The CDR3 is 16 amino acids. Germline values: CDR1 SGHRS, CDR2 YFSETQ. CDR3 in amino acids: CASSSRGAATNEKLFF. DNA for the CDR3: TGCGCCAGCAGCTCCCGGGGGGCCGCAACTAATGAAAAACTGTTTTTT.

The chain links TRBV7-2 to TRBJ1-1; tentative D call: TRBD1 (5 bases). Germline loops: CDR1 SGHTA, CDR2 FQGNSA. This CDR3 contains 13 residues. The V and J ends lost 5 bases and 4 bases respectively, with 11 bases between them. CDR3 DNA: TGTGCCAGCAGCGCGGCAGGGCGCACTGAAGCTTTCTTT. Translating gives CASSAAGRTEAFF.